A selection of T cell receptor beta chains follows, all from one sample in a study of shared T cell receptors in the human thymus. TCRdb's copy holds only in-frame clones and misses some; the assay was immunoSEQ multiplex PCR. Here the sample spans approximately 580,000 clones, more than 75% being singletons. A further study also used this sample, focusing on human thymus T cells.

The sample taken for sequencing was thymocytes. These receptors were obtained from a boy under three years old with a congenital heart defect. The CDR3 runs from the conserved cysteine through the conserved F or W. The order of the fields is D gene, J gene, CDR3 length, V gene, clone size, CDR3 protein, CDR3 DNA. The D gene is left open where the match is weak. Rows give clone size only sometimes, using once, few, many, or a class for an expanded clone.

TRBD1,TRBJ2-7,14,TRBV25-1,-,CASSVETGGDEQYF,TGTGCCAGCAGTGTCGAGACAGGGGGGGACGAGCAGTACTTC
TRBD1,TRBJ2-7,16,TRBV25-1,-,CASSDPPGQGSSEQYF,TGTGCCAGCAGTGACCCCCCGGGACAGGGTTCTAGCGAGCAGTACTTC
TRBD1,TRBJ1-4,17,TRBV27,-,CASSPTPRQGVEGKLFF,TGTGCCAGCAGTCCTACCCCCCGACAGGGGGTAGAGGGAAAACTGTTTTTT
TRBD1,TRBJ2-3,17,TRBV15,few,CATSRDTQTGNTDTQYF,TGTGCCACCAGCAGAGATACCCAGACAGGGAACACAGATACGCAGTATTTT
TRBD1,TRBJ1-1,15,TRBV9,-,CASSGDTGGGTEAFF,TGTGCCAGCAGCGGGGACACAGGGGGTGGCACTGAAGCTTTCTTT
TRBD1,TRBJ2-5,13,TRBV4-2,-,CASSVRQGETQYF,TGTGCCAGCAGCGTACGACAGGGGGAGACCCAGTACTTC
TRBD2,TRBJ2-3,19,TRBV7-9,-,CASSLGLAGVAQAPATQYF,TGTGCCAGCAGCTTGGGACTAGCGGGAGTTGCTCAGGCGCCGGCTACGCAGTATTTT
TRBD1,TRBJ1-5,17,TRBV19,-,CASTSGTGAYSNQPQHF,TGTGCCAGTACATCCGGGACAGGGGCTTATAGCAATCAGCCCCAGCATTTT
TRBD1,TRBJ2-7,14,TRBV11-1,-,CASSFPGQTYEQYF,TGTGCCAGCAGCTTTCCGGGACAGACCTACGAGCAGTACTTC
TRBD2,TRBJ2-7,15,TRBV10-1,-,CASSLAGVKAYEQYF,TGCGCCAGCAGTTTAGCGGGAGTCAAGGCCTACGAGCAGTACTTC
TRBD2,TRBJ2-7,14,TRBV10-2,-,CASSEGTRINEQYF,TGCGCCAGCAGTGAAGGGACTAGAATCAACGAGCAGTACTTC
TRBD2,TRBJ2-3,16,TRBV14,-,CASSQASGKYTDTQYF,TGTGCCAGCAGCCAAGCTAGCGGGAAATACACAGATACACAGTATTTT
TRBD2,TRBJ2-7,17,TRBV14,-,CASSRRGNSGNPYEQYF,TGTGCCAGCAGCCGCCGAGGGAACAGCGGGAATCCTTACGAGCAGTACTTC
TRBD2,TRBJ2-7,15,TRBV2,-,CASSPSGKGSYEQYF,TGTGCCAGCAGCCCTAGCGGGAAAGGCTCCTACGAGCAGTACTTC
TRBD2,TRBJ2-1,16,TRBV4-3,-,CASSQSGLAVYNEQFF,TGCGCCAGCAGCCAGAGCGGACTAGCGGTTTACAATGAGCAGTTCTTC
-,TRBJ2-7,12,TRBV10-1,few,CASSGQGYEQYF,TGCGCCAGCAGTGGTCAGGGCTACGAGCAGTACTTC
TRBD2,TRBJ2-1,13,TRBV13,once,CASSGLAANEQFF,TGTGCCAGCAGCGGACTAGCGGCTAATGAGCAGTTCTTC
-,TRBJ2-7,16,TRBV5-1,-,CASSFGHGGRSYEQYF,TGCGCCAGCAGCTTCGGCCATGGTGGGCGATCCTACGAGCAGTACTTC
TRBD1,TRBJ2-1,14,TRBV6-5,-,CASSYGQGAGEQFF,TGTGCCAGCAGTTACGGGCAGGGGGCGGGGGAGCAGTTCTTC
TRBD1,TRBJ1-4,17,TRBV5-1,-,CASSLAAGTGSSEKLFF,TGCGCCAGCAGCTTGGCCGCCGGGACAGGGTCGTCTGAAAAACTGTTTTTT
TRBD1,TRBJ2-1,16,TRBV5-1,-,CASSFGGQFAYNEQFF,TGCGCCAGCAGCTTTGGGGGACAGTTCGCCTACAATGAGCAGTTCTTC
TRBD2,TRBJ2-3,15,TRBV27,-,CASSLYLAEQDTQYF,TGTGCCAGCAGTTTATACCTAGCGGAACAAGATACGCAGTATTTT
-,TRBJ2-7,12,TRBV5-6,-,CASSIGRYEQYF,TGTGCCAGCAGCATAGGGAGATACGAGCAGTACTTC
-,TRBJ2-7,13,TRBV10-3,-,CAISSGTSYEQYF,TGTGCCATCAGCAGCGGGACATCCTACGAGCAGTACTTC
-,TRBJ1-1,14,TRBV4-1,-,CASSQDRLNTEAFF,TGCGCCAGCAGCCAAGATCGGTTGAACACTGAAGCTTTCTTT
TRBD2,TRBJ2-7,16,TRBV19,once,CASSPSIAGVDYEQYF,TGTGCCAGTAGTCCCTCTATAGCGGGAGTGGATTACGAGCAGTACTTC
TRBD1,TRBJ2-7,15,TRBV18,-,CASSYTGTGDYEQYF,TGTGCCAGCTCCTATACCGGGACAGGGGACTACGAGCAGTACTTC
TRBD1,TRBJ2-7,13,TRBV25-1,-,CASRGRTGDEQYF,TGTGCCAGCAGGGGGAGGACAGGGGACGAGCAGTACTTC
TRBD2,TRBJ2-7,18,TRBV4-1,-,CASSQQGALAGERYEQYF,TGCGCCAGCAGCCAACAAGGGGCACTAGCGGGAGAAAGGTACGAGCAGTACTTC
-,TRBJ2-5,14,TRBV5-4,-,CASSLGAGWGTQYF,TGTGCCAGCAGCTTGGGGGCGGGCTGGGGGACCCAGTACTTC
TRBD2,TRBJ2-5,15,TRBV28,-,CATFSLAGAGETQYF,TGTGCCACCTTCAGTCTAGCGGGAGCCGGAGAGACCCAGTACTTC
TRBD1,TRBJ2-7,15,TRBV27,-,CASSHGTGISYEQYF,TGTGCCAGCAGTCACGGGACAGGGATATCCTACGAGCAGTACTTC
TRBD1,TRBJ1-6,15,TRBV30,-,CAWRTTGQGGSPLHF,TGTGCCTGGAGGACCACCGGACAGGGAGGTTCACCCCTCCACTTT
TRBD1,TRBJ2-1,14,TRBV29-1,-,CSARQGPSYNEQFF,TGCAGCGCAAGACAGGGACCCTCCTACAATGAGCAGTTCTTC
TRBD2,TRBJ2-5,17,TRBV4-1,few,CASSQESSSGSEETQYF,TGCGCCAGCAGCCAAGAAAGTAGTAGCGGGAGTGAAGAGACCCAGTACTTC
-,TRBJ1-5,17,TRBV5-1,-,CASSLGGDRGGNQPQHF,TGCGCCAGCAGCTTGGGGGGGGACCGCGGAGGCAATCAGCCCCAGCATTTT
TRBD2,TRBJ2-7,16,TRBV30,-,CAWSRKGTSATYEQYF,TGTGCCTGGAGTCGTAAGGGGACTAGCGCAACCTACGAGCAGTACTTC
TRBD2,TRBJ2-7,16,TRBV7-8,-,CASSLARSGGTYEQYF,TGTGCCAGCAGCTTAGCGAGGAGCGGGGGGACCTACGAGCAGTACTTC
TRBD2,TRBJ2-4,19,TRBV11-2,-,CASSLNRLAGGGTKNIQYF,TGTGCCAGCAGCTTAAATCGACTAGCGGGAGGAGGGACCAAAAACATTCAGTACTTC
-,TRBJ1-1,14,TRBV4-1,-,CASSQNRVSPEAFF,TGCGCCAGCAGCCAAAACAGGGTAAGCCCTGAAGCTTTCTTT
-,TRBJ2-7,15,TRBV7-7,-,CASSPGDRSHYEQYF,TGTGCCAGCAGCCCCGGCGACAGGTCCCATTACGAGCAGTACTTC
TRBD2,TRBJ2-1,16,TRBV30,-,CAWSVSYGSGTREQFF,TGTGCCTGGAGTGTAAGCTACGGTAGCGGGACCCGCGAGCAGTTCTTC
-,TRBJ2-7,15,TRBV7-9,few,CASSLVEEARYEQYF,TGTGCCAGCAGCTTAGTGGAGGAGGCGCGATACGAGCAGTACTTC
TRBD2,TRBJ2-2,18,TRBV4-2,-,CASSQERAGKGNTGELFF,TGTGCCAGCAGCCAAGAGAGAGCGGGAAAAGGGAACACCGGGGAGCTGTTTTTT
-,TRBJ1-1,19,TRBV7-6,-,CASSSADTGPGAGDTEAFF,TGTGCCAGCAGCTCCGCAGATACAGGACCGGGCGCGGGGGACACTGAAGCTTTCTTT
TRBD1,TRBJ2-5,14,TRBV6-5,-,CASSHGTGSETQYF,TGTGCCAGCAGTCACGGGACAGGGAGCGAGACCCAGTACTTC
-,TRBJ2-7,14,TRBV4-3,-,CASSLETDPYEQYF,TGCGCCAGCAGCCTAGAGACAGACCCCTACGAGCAGTACTTC
-,TRBJ1-5,9,TRBV30,-,CAWTVPQHF,TGTGCCTGGACAGTGCCCCAGCATTTT
-,TRBJ1-2,16,TRBV4-3,-,CASSQDSPPGYYGYTF,TGCGCCAGCAGCCAAGATTCGCCCCCGGGTTACTATGGCTACACCTTC
-,TRBJ2-3,15,TRBV5-1,once,CASSRGRASPDTQYF,TGCGCCAGTTCTAGGGGGAGGGCCTCCCCAGATACGCAGTATTTT
TRBD2,TRBJ2-1,17,TRBV29-1,-,CSVELSTSGSSYNEQFF,TGCAGCGTTGAATTGAGTACTAGCGGAAGCTCCTACAATGAGCAGTTCTTC